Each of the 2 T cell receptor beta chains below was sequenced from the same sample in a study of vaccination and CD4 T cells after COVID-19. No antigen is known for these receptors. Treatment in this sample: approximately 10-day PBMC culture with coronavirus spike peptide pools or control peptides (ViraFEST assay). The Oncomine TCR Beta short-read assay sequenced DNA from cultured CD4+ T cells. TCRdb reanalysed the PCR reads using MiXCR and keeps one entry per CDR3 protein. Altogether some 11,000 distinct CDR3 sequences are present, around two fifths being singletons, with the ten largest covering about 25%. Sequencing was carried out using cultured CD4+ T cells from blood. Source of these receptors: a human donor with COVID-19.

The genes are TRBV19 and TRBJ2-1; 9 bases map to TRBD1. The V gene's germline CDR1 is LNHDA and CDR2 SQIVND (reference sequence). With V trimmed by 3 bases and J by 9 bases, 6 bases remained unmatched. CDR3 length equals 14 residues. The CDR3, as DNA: TGTGCCAGTAGTATCCGGGACAGGGTTAGTGAGCAGTTCTTC. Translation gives CASSIRDRVSEQFF.

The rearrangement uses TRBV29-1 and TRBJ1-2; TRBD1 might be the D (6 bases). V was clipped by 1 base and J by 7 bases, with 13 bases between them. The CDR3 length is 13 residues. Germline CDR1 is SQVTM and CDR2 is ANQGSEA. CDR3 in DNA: TGCAGCGTTGAAGCCGGGACAATGTTTGGCTACACCTTC. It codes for CSVEAGTMFGYTF.